This TCR beta chain was captured by sequencing in a study of neoadjuvant anti-PD-1 for oral cavity cancer (dated by TCRdb to the early 2020s). For the study in its entirety: Before undergoing curative-intent surgical resection, most patients got three to four biweekly nivolumab doses at 3 mg/kg. Patients who did not progress were given a fourth nivolumab dose at about day 43 and had definitive surgical resection on days 50-56. The parent correlative cohort included roughly 12 patients, with a roughly 34% response rate. Under RECIST 1.1, patients with complete response, partial response or stable disease were classed as responders, and patients with progression were classed as non-responders. Overall study outcomes, separate from this receptor: Higher pretreatment blood TCRbeta clonality and lower post-treatment tumor TCRbeta clonality were correlated with higher pretreatment blood Treg/Th17 ratios. The TCR analyses had only a few patients in each response group, and the authors called for validation in larger cohorts. After neoadjuvant nivolumab, T cell clonality (Gini index) in PBMCs was significantly higher in non-responders than in responders.

The time point label, as the study defines it: before neoadjuvant nivolumab. Patients were newly diagnosed with stage II-IVA oral cavity squamous cell carcinoma and had received no prior systemic or radiation treatment. The cohort was composed of patients with HPV-negative, locally advanced oral cavity squamous cell carcinoma. No culture maintenance or expansion was done, as the peripheral blood mononuclear cells went straight to analysis. The samples were drawn from a longitudinal correlative study tied to a single-arm phase II trial testing neoadjuvant nivolumab in oral cavity squamous cell carcinoma. Subject-matched pre- and post-treatment PBMCs and tumors from three responders and three non-responders underwent genomic DNA-based TCRbeta sequencing. Peripheral blood mononuclear cells were collected before nivolumab treatment and again after treatment, at the time of surgery. The Maxwell RSC DNA from Cells kit was used to isolate genomic DNA from PBMCs.

Via the germline V gene (reference sequence), CDR1 is PRHDT and CDR2 FYEKMQ. Relative to germline, V is 1 base shorter and J is 4 bases shorter, with 2 bases between their ends. The CDR3 runs 11 amino acids, cysteine and phenylalanine included. The CDR3 DNA has 33 bases and is translated from base 1. PBMC libraries used mostly 450 to 500 ng of input genomic DNA for deep sequencing, with six replicates per sample. The immunoSEQ hsTCRbeta kit was used to prepare TCRbeta libraries according to the manufacturer's instructions. The finished libraries were brought together in one pool at 2.5 to 3 nM, which was then read using an Illumina NovaSeq 6000 S4 flow cell. The published analysis was carried out like this. The immunoSEQ Analyzer was used for raw data preprocessing and quality control. The analysis was restricted to productive rearrangements, with each unique CDR3 amino acid sequence defining a clonotype. Using the R package tcR, the researchers computed the Gini-Simpson index as their estimate of repertoire clonality. Student's t test was used to compare Gini indices, and Pearson correlation was used to assess associations with tumor size change. The clones in this table, taken by TCRdb from immuneACCESS, are in-frame only. Not every clone is retained; where verified, under half of the shortfall comes from an unresolved V gene, and the cause of the rest is unknown. That table furnishes V, J and clone size, whereas the DNA furnished D and trimming. The table for this sample lists about 16,000 clones; around 72% of them were counted only once. The ten largest clones add up to more than 2.5% of the sample.

A remark on this clone: Its antigen is not yet known. Base qualities are not provided; no much larger clone lies one nucleotide away.

The source material was PBMCs, sampled before nivolumab (anti-PD-1) treatment. Recombination connected TRBV13 to TRBJ2-7, with the D segment identity uncertain. This TCR was recovered from a person between 35 and 79 years old with oral cavity squamous cell carcinoma. The CDR3 has the sequence CASSLDYEQYF. The nucleotide sequence is TGTGCCAGCAGCTTAGATTACGAGCAGTACTTC.